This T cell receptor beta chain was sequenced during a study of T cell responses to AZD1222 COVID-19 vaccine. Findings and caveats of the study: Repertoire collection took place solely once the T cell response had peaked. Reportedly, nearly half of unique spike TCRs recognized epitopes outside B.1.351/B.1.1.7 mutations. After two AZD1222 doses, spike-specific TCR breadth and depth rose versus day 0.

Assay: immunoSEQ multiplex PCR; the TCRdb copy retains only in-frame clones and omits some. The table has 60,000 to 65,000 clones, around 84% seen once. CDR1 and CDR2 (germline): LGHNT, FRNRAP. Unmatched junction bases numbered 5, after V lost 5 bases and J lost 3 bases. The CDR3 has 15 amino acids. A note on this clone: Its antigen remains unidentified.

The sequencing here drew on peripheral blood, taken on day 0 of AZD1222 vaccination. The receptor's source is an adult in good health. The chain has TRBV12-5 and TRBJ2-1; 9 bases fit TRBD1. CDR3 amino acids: CASGPRDRDYNEQFF. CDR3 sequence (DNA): TGTGCTAGTGGTCCCCGGGACAGGGACTACAATGAGCAGTTCTTC.